This TCR beta chain was obtained from a study of CD8+ T cells in alopecia areata. A FACSAria was used to sort CD4+ and CD8+ T cells. These cells came from PBMCs. Following extraction, RNA underwent reverse transcription to cDNA, which served as the sequencing template. The method was immunoSEQ multiplex PCR; TCRdb's version includes in-frame clones alone and lacks a portion of them. The table has roughly 120,000 clones, less than 70% seen once. CDR1 and CDR2 from the germline V gene are SGHDT and YYEEEE. The CDR3 consists of 15 residues. V gave up 1 base and J gave up 8 bases, with 13 bases separating them. This clone was detected ten times or more. Its antigen is not identified. Study results and limitations: When scalp samples are sequenced, resident alphabeta T cells of normal skin are also captured. Elevated clonality characterized lesional scalp relative to normal scalp, particularly in alopecia totalis/universalis.

V gene TRBV5-6 combines with J gene TRBJ1-6; D uncertain. The sequence derives from a human donor in good health. Sequenced sample: CD4+ T cells sorted from blood. CDR3 DNA: TGTGCCAGCAGCTTGCTCGCACGGGGAGATTCACCCCTCCACTTT. This sequence encodes CASSLLARGDSPLHF.